The sequence of this TCR beta chain was determined in a study of blood T cell repertoires in COVID-19. Overall study: The United States, Italy and Spain provided the acute and convalescent COVID-19 samples. Nucleic acid was either cDNA or gDNA, and it came from T cells, B-cell-depleted T cells, or PBMCs.

Authors' data handling: Amplifying reference gene primers gave estimates of nucleated cell counts. Using immunoSEQ multiplex PCR, the repertoire was profiled, and TCRdb retains in-frame clones only, with some absent. V and J calls and clone size are copied from that table; D and trimming were computed from the DNA. The sample includes approximately 230,000 clones, 65% to 85% seen only once; the top ten take 4.5% to 6.5%. V dropped 0 bases and J dropped 4 bases, with 6 bases sitting between them. Germline CDR1 LGHDT, CDR2 YNNKEL (reference sequence). The CDR3 loop spans 13 amino acids. The V call is TRBV3-1 (or the pseudogene TRBV3-2), the J call TRBJ1-2; D is unclear. The receptor was isolated from a man older than 75 with acute or convalescent COVID-19. Sequences were obtained from peripheral blood. Here the CDR3 reads CASSQESSYGYTF. The CDR3 nucleotides read TGTGCCAGCAGCCAAGAAAGTAGCTATGGCTACACCTTC.